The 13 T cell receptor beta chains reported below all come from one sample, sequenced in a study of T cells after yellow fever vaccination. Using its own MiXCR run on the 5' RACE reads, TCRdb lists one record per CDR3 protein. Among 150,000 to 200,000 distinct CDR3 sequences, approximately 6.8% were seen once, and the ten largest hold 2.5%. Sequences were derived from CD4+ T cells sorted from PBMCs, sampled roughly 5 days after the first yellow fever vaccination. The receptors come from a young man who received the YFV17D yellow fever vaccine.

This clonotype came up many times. CDR3 sequence: CASSSGLAGAARETQYF. The CDR3 nucleotides read TGTGCCAGCAGCAGTGGACTAGCGGGGGCCGCACGGGAGACCCAGTACTTC. The chain links TRBV5-4 to TRBJ2-5; 13 bases are a match to TRBD2. The trim removed 4 bases at V and 5 bases at J, leaving 11 bases unmatched. Germline V CDR1 and CDR2: SGHNT, YYREEE (reference sequence). CDR3 length equals 17 residues.

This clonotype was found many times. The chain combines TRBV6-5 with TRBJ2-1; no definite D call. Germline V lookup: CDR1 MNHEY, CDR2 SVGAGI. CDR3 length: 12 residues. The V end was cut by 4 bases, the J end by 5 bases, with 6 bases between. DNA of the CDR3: TGTGCCAGCAGTTCCTTCGACAATGAGCAGTTCTTC. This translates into CASSSFDNEQFF.

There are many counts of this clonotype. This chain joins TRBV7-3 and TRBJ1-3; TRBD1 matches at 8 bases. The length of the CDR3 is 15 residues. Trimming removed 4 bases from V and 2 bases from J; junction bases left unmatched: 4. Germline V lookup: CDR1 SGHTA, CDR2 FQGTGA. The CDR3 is CASSSSTGAGNTIYF. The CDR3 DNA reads TGTGCCAGCAGCTCCTCGACAGGGGCTGGAAACACCATATATTTT.

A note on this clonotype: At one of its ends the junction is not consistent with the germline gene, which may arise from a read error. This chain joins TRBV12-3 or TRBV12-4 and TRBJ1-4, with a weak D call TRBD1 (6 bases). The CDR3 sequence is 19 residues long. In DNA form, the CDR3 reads TGTGCCTGCAGTTTGTGGGAGTTAGATTGGACAGCAACTAATGAAAAACTGTTTTTT. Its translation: CACSLWELDWTATNEKLFF.

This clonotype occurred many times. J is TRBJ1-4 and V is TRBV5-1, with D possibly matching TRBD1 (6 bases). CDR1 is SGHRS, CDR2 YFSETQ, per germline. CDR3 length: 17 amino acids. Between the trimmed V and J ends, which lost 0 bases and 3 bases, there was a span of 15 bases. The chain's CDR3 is CASSLDSGVSANEKLFF. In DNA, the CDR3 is TGCGCCAGCAGCTTGGACTCAGGGGTCAGCGCTAATGAAAAACTGTTTTTT. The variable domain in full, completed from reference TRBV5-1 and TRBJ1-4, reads KAGVTQTPRYLIKTRGQQVTLSCSPISGHRSVSWYQQTPGQGLQFLFEYFSETQRNKGNFPGRFSGRQFSNSRSEMNVSTLELGDSALYLCASSLDSGVSANEKLFFGSGTQLSVL.

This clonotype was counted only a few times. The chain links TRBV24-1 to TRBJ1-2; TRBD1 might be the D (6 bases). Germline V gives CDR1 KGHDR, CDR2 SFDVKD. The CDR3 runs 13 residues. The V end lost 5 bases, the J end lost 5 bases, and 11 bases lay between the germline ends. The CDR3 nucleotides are TGTGCCACCAGTGTGACAGGCCGTTATGGCTACACCTTC. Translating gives CATSVTGRYGYTF.

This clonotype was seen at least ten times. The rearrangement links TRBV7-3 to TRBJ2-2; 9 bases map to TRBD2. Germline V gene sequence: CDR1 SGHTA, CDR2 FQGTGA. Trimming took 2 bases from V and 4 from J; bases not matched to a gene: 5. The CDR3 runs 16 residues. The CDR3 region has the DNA TGTGCCAGCAGCTTAGTAGGAGCGGGGGGCACCGGGGAGCTGTTTTTT. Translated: CASSLVGAGGTGELFF.

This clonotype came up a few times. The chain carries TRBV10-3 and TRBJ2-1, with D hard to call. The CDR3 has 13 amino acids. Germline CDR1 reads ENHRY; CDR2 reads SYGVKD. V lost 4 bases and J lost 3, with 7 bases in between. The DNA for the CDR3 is TGTGCCATCAGTGGGGCGGTCTACAATGAGCAGTTCTTC. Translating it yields CAISGAVYNEQFF.

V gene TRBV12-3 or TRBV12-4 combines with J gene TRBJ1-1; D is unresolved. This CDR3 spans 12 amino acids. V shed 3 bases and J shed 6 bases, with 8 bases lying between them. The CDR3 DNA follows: TGTGCCAGCAGTTTTGGAGGATCTGAAGCTTTCTTT. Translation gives CASSFGGSEAFF.

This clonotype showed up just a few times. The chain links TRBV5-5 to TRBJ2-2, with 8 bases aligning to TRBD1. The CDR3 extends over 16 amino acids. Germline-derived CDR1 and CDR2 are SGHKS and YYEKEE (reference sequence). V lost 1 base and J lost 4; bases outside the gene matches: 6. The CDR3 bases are TGTGCCAGCAGCTTGCGGCAGGGGGCCATCACCGGGGAGCTGTTTTTT. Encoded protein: CASSLRQGAITGELFF.

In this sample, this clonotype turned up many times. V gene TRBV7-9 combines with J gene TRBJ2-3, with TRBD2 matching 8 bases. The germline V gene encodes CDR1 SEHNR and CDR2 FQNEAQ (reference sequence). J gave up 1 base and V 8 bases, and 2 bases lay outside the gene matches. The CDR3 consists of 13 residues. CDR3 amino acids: CASGTRGTDTQYF. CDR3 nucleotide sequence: TGTGCCAGCGGGACTAGGGGCACAGATACGCAGTATTTT.

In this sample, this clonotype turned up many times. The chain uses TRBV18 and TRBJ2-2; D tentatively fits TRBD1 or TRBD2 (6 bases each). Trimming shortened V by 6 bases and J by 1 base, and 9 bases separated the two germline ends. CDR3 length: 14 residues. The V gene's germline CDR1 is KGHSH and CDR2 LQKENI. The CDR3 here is CASSEGQNTGELFF. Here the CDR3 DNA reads TGTGCCAGCTCGGAGGGACAGAACACCGGGGAGCTGTTTTTT.

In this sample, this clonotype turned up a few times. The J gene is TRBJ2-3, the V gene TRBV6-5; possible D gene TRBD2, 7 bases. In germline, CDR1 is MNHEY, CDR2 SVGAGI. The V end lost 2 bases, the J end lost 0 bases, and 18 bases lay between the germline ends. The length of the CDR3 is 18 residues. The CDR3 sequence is CASSYGGGASSSTDTQYF. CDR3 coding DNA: TGTGCCAGCAGTTACGGAGGGGGGGCTTCCTCTAGCACAGATACGCAGTATTTT.